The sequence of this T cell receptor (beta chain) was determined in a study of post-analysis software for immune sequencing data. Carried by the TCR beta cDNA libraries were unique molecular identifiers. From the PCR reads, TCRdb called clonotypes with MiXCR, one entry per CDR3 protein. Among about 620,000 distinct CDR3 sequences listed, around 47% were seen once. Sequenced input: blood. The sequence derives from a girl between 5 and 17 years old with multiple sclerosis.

The CDR3 loop is CSVAWTGGREQFF. The CDR3 bases are TGCAGCGTTGCTTGGACAGGGGGACGGGAGCAGTTCTTC. The chain is built from TRBV29-1 and TRBJ2-1, with 10 bases lining up with TRBD1. Germline loops: CDR1 SQVTM, CDR2 ANQGSEA. The junction had 7 bases not matched to a gene; V was cut back by 4 bases and J by 10 bases. The CDR3 consists of 13 residues.